These 15 T cell receptor beta chains originate from one sample sequenced in a study of blood T cell repertoires in COVID-19 (dated by TCRdb to 2018 to 2020). Libraries came from the immunoSEQ multiplex PCR assay. Drawn from immuneACCESS, this table holds only the in-frame rearrangements with V and J called that TCRdb kept. Clones are partly lost; checked studies trace under half to an unresolved V gene and leave the rest unexplained. The sample profile shows 450,000 or so clones; about 90% of them were found once. Roughly 0.78% of the sample comes from the top ten. Sequenced: peripheral blood. All receptors come from a man aged 18-30 years with COVID-19, enrolled during active disease.

V is TRBV4-1 and J is TRBJ1-1; 9 positions match TRBD1. Germline CDR1 and CDR2: MGHRA and YSYEKL. Trimming took 6 bases from V and 4 from J; bases not matched to a gene: 12. The CDR3 has 16 amino acids. The DNA of the CDR3 is TGCGCCAGCAGTCGGACTCCGGGACAGGGTGGCACTGAAGCTTTCTTT. It codes for CASSRTPGQGGTEAFF.

This chain uses TRBV21-1 with TRBJ2-5; the D call TRBD2 from the table was never checked on the DNA. TRBV21-1 is marked as a pseudogene. The CDR3 totals 18 residues. CDR3 in DNA: TGTGCCAGCAGGGATCCCCCGCGGGTAGCGGGGGGGCAAGAGACCCAGTACTTC. This codes for CASRDPPRVAGGQETQYF.

The rearrangement uses TRBV2 and TRBJ1-5, with a possible D match to TRBD1 (6 bases). Trimming took 1 base from V and 2 from J, leaving 18 bases between them. This CDR3 spans 18 amino acids. Germline CDR1 is SNHLY and CDR2 is FYNNEI. The CDR3 reads CASSEGGQGLGGNQPQHF. The CDR3 region has the DNA TGTGCCAGCAGTGAAGGAGGGCAGGGGTTGGGCGGCAATCAGCCCCAGCATTTT.

This clone was observed a few times. As DNA, the CDR3 is TGTGCCAGCAGCCAGAGACTCAACAATCAGCCCCAGCATTTT. Translating gives CASSQRLNNQPQHF. The genes are TRBV3-1 (or the pseudogene TRBV3-2) and TRBJ1-5; D unresolved. CDR1 LGHDT and CDR2 YNNKEL come from the germline V gene (reference sequence). This CDR3 is 14 amino acids long. V dropped 3 bases and J dropped 3 bases, with 9 bases sitting between them.

The gene calls are TRBV11-3 and TRBJ1-3, with a tentative D call TRBD1 (5 bases). V was trimmed by 5 bases and J by 11 bases, leaving 13 bases between them. This CDR3 contains 12 residues. Germline CDR1 and CDR2: SGHNT and YENEEA. The CDR3 loop is CASSQDGTAIYF. The CDR3 bases are TGTGCCAGCAGCCAAGACGGGACTGCCATATATTTT.

The chain recombines TRBV7-3 with TRBJ1-6; the D gene is possibly TRBD1 (6 bases). CDR3 length equals 16 residues. Trimming cost V 2 bases and J 7 bases, with 15 bases left between them. Germline values: CDR1 SGHTA, CDR2 FQGTGA. Here the CDR3 reads CASSLVAGAKNSPLHF. CDR3 DNA sequence: TGTGCCAGCAGCTTAGTTGCAGGGGCCAAGAATTCACCCCTCCACTTT. Drawing the rest from reference TRBV7-3 and TRBJ1-6, the complete variable domain is GAGVSQTPSNKVTEKGKYVELRCDPISGHTALYWYRQSLGQGPEFLIYFQGTGAADDSGLPNDRFFAVRPEGSVSTLKIQRTERGDSAVYLCASSLVAGAKNSPLHFGNGTRLTVT.

The chain employs TRBV24-1 and TRBJ2-2, with D maybe TRBD2 (6 bases). The CDR3 is 16 amino acids. V was trimmed by 0 bases and J by 0 bases, leaving 7 bases between them. Germline CDR1 reads KGHDR; CDR2 reads SFDVKD. The CDR3 is CATSDLWGANTGELFF. The CDR3 coding sequence is TGTGCCACCAGTGATTTGTGGGGGGCGAACACCGGGGAGCTGTTTTTT.

This rearrangement joins TRBV5-6 to TRBJ2-7; 10 positions agree with TRBD2. V lost 1 base, J lost 5 bases, and 6 bases stayed unmatched. Per the germline V gene, CDR1 is SGHDT and CDR2 is YYEEEE. This CDR3 region has 15 residues. This CDR3 is CASSLISGGIDEQYF. CDR3 coding DNA: TGTGCCAGCAGCTTGATTAGCGGGGGGATCGACGAGCAGTACTTC.

This rearrangement joins TRBV11-3 to TRBJ2-1; D perhaps matches TRBD2 (5 bases). CDR3 length equals 12 residues. The V gene's germline CDR1 is SGHNT and CDR2 YENEEA. Trimming shortened V by 4 bases and J by 13 bases, and 14 bases separated the two germline ends. CDR3 region: CASSSESGSQFF. The CDR3 region has the DNA TGTGCCAGCAGCTCCGAAAGCGGAAGTCAGTTCTTC.

This clone showed up just once. The V gene is TRBV7-9, the J gene TRBJ2-1, with D possibly matching TRBD2 (6 bases). Germline values: CDR1 SEHNR, CDR2 FQNEAQ (reference sequence). This CDR3 has 15 residues. The V and J ends lost 4 bases and 8 bases respectively, with 18 bases between them. The CDR3 nucleotides are TGTGCCAGCAGCTCCTGGGACTTAAAGGTCGATGAGCAGTTCTTC. It encodes CASSSWDLKVDEQFF.

The chain carries TRBV7-9 and TRBJ1-1, with TRBD1 as a possible D gene (6 bases). Per the germline V gene, CDR1 is SEHNR and CDR2 is FQNEAQ (reference sequence). The CDR3 runs to 13 residues. Trimming pared 7 bases from V and 5 bases from J, leaving 14 bases between. CDR3 sequence reads: CASNPGRGTEAFF. Here the CDR3 DNA reads TGTGCCAGCAACCCAGGGAGGGGGACTGAAGCTTTCTTT. Together with reference TRBV7-9 and TRBJ1-1, the CDR3 gives the full variable domain: DTGVSQNPRHKITKRGQNVTFRCDPISEHNRLYWYRQTLGQGPEFLTYFQNEAQLEKSRLLSDRFSAERPKGSFSTLEIQRTEQGDSAMYLCASNPGRGTEAFFGQGTRLTVV.

The chain combines TRBV5-6 with TRBJ1-2; D perhaps matches TRBD1 (6 bases). This CDR3 comprises 13 residues. V lost 6 bases, J lost 5 bases, and 14 bases lay in between. Germline values: CDR1 SGHDT, CDR2 YYEEEE. The CDR3 loop reads CASTIQGNYGYTF. As DNA, the CDR3 is TGTGCCAGCACAATACAGGGAAATTATGGCTACACCTTC.

This sequence joins TRBV5-4 and TRBJ2-3; 8 bases map to TRBD1. The trim removed 0 bases at V and 9 bases at J, leaving 6 bases unmatched. Germline V CDR1 and CDR2: SGHNT, YYREEE (reference sequence). There are 14 residues in the CDR3. The CDR3 sequence: CASSLVDRVRTQYF. In nucleotides, the CDR3 is TGTGCCAGCAGCTTGGTGGACAGGGTACGAACGCAGTATTTT.

This rearrangement joins TRBV27 to TRBJ2-5; D call uncertain. Germline CDR1 MNHEY, CDR2 SMNVEV (reference sequence). V lost 0 bases and J 0 bases, leaving 8 bases between the germline ends. The CDR3 runs to 15 residues. This CDR3 is CASSLSQVYQETQYF. The DNA of the CDR3 is TGTGCCAGCAGTTTATCCCAGGTGTACCAAGAGACCCAGTACTTC.

This clone has only a few counts. The same CDR3 can be traced to other DNA sequences in this sample. The chain uses TRBV5-1 and TRBJ2-7; tentative D call: TRBD1 (5 bases). Trimming shortened V by 2 bases and J by 2 bases, and 8 bases separated the two germline ends. From germline, CDR1 is SGHRS and CDR2 YFSETQ. The CDR3 length is 13 residues. CDR3 residues: CASSFGQAYEQYF. For the CDR3, the DNA is TGCGCCAGCAGCTTCGGACAAGCCTACGAGCAGTACTTC.